This T cell receptor (beta chain) was identified during a study of T cells in women clearing cervical HPV infection. The data were produced by immunoSEQ multiplex PCR, yet TCRdb's version contains in-frame clones alone and is incomplete. Here the sample table reports roughly 42,000 clones. The V end lost 1 base, the J end lost 4 bases, and 9 bases lay between the germline ends. This CDR3 has 14 amino acids. A note on this clone: The read falls 3 residues short of the CDR3 end, and the missing part is taken from the germline J gene.

The origin of this receptor is a woman aged 18 to 75 with a cervical HPV16 infection that either progressed to CIN3+ or cleared (not recorded which). The sample consisted of blood buffy coat. This chain uses TRBV12-3 or TRBV12-4 with TRBJ2-3; the D gene is possibly TRBD2 (5 bases). The DNA read from the CDR3 is TGTGCCAGCAGTTTAGGCGGGCCCTCAGATACG. Translating gives CASSLGGPSDT. The CDR3 in its entirety is CASSLGGPSDTQYF.